Each of the 7 T cell receptor beta chains below was sequenced from the same sample in a study of OX40 agonist ivuxolimab in advanced cancers. The protocol was immunoSEQ multiplex PCR, while the TCRdb copy is restricted to in-frame clones and leaves out a portion. Among roughly 12,000 clones, roughly four fifths were seen once, and the ten largest hold about 14%. The material was CD4+ or CD8+ T cells sorted from blood, obtained in a trial of the OX40 agonist ivuxolimab. These receptors originate from an adult with an advanced solid tumor such as melanoma, head and neck, liver or kidney cancer.

The chain couples TRBV5-3 to TRBJ2-3; 16 positions match TRBD2. TRBV5-3 is reported as an ORF; its role is uncertain. Losses at the gene ends were 0 bases for V and 0 bases for J; bases not matched to a gene: 4. The length of the CDR3 is 19 residues. The CDR3 spells CARSLEGLAGGPSTDTQYF. The CDR3 DNA follows: TGTGCCAGAAGCTTGGAGGGACTAGCGGGAGGGCCCAGCACAGATACGCAGTATTTT.

As concerns this clone: At one end, the junction sequence differs from germline, possibly due to a read error. The chain recombines TRBV7-7 with TRBJ2-7; 12 nucleotides match TRBD2. Germline V gene lookup returns CDR1 SSHAT and CDR2 FNYEAQ (reference sequence). CDR3 length: 15 amino acids. The CDR3 nucleotides are TGTGCTAGCAGCTTAGATACTAGCGGGAGGTACGAGCAGTACTTC. This encodes CASSLDTSGRYEQYF.

The chain uses TRBV9 and TRBJ1-4, with TRBD1 identical over 7 bases. The CDR3 runs 15 residues. With V trimmed by 3 bases and J by 6 bases, 8 bases remained unmatched. Per germline, CDR1 SGDLS and CDR2 YYNGEE. CDR3: CASSAGTATHEKLFF. In DNA form, the CDR3 reads TGTGCCAGCAGCGCAGGGACAGCTACACATGAAAAACTGTTTTTT. Full variable domain (outside the CDR3, taken from reference TRBV9 and TRBJ1-4): DSGVTQTPKHLITATGQRVTLRCSPRSGDLSVYWYQQSLDQGLQFLIQYYNGEERAKGNILERFSAQQFPDLHSELNLSSLELGDSALYFCASSAGTATHEKLFFGSGTQLSVL.

V gene TRBV5-1 combines with J gene TRBJ1-2; no definite D call. Germline lookup yields CDR1 SGHRS and CDR2 YFSETQ. The CDR3 consists of 11 residues. V was shortened by 0 bases and J by 8 bases, with 5 bases between the two germline ends. CDR3 sequence (DNA): TGCGCCAGCAGCTTGGGAGAAGGCTACACCTTC. Translated, it gives CASSLGEGYTF.

The chain has TRBV27 and TRBJ1-2, with D perhaps matching TRBD1 (5 bases). V was trimmed by 6 bases and J by 8 bases, leaving 13 bases between them. Germline V CDR1 and CDR2: MNHEY, SMNVEV (reference sequence). CDR3 length: 12 residues. The CDR3 sequence: CASRTGGSGYTF. For the CDR3, the DNA is TGTGCCAGCAGAACGGGGGGGAGCGGCTACACCTTC.

The chain combines TRBV6-1 with TRBJ1-1, with 10 bases matching TRBD1. The ends lost 5 bases at V and 5 bases at J; junction bases unmatched: 5. In germline, CDR1 is MNHNS, CDR2 SASEGT. This CDR3 is 14 amino acids long. The CDR3 nucleotides read TGTGCCAGCAGTCCTAGGACAGGGGGGACTGAAGCTTTCTTT. Amino acids: CASSPRTGGTEAFF.

The CDR3 is CARLGRGWTQYF. CDR3 bases: TGTGCCAGGTTGGGGCGGGGATGGACCCAGTACTTC. The chain joins TRBV21-1 to TRBJ2-5; TRBD2, as called in the table, went unchecked against the DNA. TRBV21-1 is tagged as a pseudogene. This CDR3 has 12 residues.